This TCR beta chain was observed in a study of cytotoxic CD8 clonotypes in ibrutinib-treated CLL. About the study: The response samples were taken once patients had been treated for a median of around twelve months, range 6 to 36.

Deep sequencing aimed at 1 in 200,000 to 1 in 1 million T cells' resolution. This table comes from immunoSEQ multiplex PCR, and its TCRdb copy is limited to in-frame clones, with some not included. This table holds some 120,000 clones, approximately 58% found once. V shed 2 bases, J shed 9 bases, and the junction held 10 bases outside the gene matches. This CDR3 region has 14 residues. The V gene's germline CDR1 is SQVTM and CDR2 ANQGSEA. TCR beta libraries used about 1.8 micrograms of DNA from cryopreserved PBMCs. This clone was detected a few times. The chain has TRBV29-1 and TRBJ2-1, with TRBD1 matching over 7 bases. Material: PBMCs, obtained after 24 months of ibrutinib treatment. The sequence was collected from a human donor with chronic lymphocytic leukemia. In nucleotides, the CDR3 is TGCAGCGTTGAAACTGACAGGGCCAGCGGTGAGCAGTTCTTC. It codes for CSVETDRASGEQFF.